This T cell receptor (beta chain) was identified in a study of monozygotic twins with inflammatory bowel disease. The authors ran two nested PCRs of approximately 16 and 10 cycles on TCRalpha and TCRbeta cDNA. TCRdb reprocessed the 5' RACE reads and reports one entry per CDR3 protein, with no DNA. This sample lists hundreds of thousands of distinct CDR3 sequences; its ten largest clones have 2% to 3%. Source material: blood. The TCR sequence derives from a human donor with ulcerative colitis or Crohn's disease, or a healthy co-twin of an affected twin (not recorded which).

The CDR3 sequence is CASSFGSPWGEQYF. This chain connects TRBV5-6 to TRBJ2-7; checking the TCRdb D call of TRBD1 is not possible without DNA. CDR1 and CDR2 from the germline V gene are SGHDT and YYEEEE. The CDR3 is 14 amino acids.